These T cell receptor beta chains were read from a single sample in a study of cytomegalovirus exposure and HLA in healthy donors. Profiling relied on immunoSEQ multiplex PCR, and the TCRdb table lists in-frame clones only, not all of them. Among approximately 170,000 clones listed, roughly three quarters were seen once. Input material: PBMCs. The receptor set was obtained from a male donor in good health and CMV-seropositive. CDR3s include the opening cysteine and the closing phenylalanine or tryptophan. Each record gives: clone size, J gene, D gene, CDR3 length, V gene, CDR3 protein, CDR3 DNA. D genes are given only for firm matches. Clone size is shown for a subset of rows, as once, few, many or a class of expanded clone.

size: -; J: TRBJ2-3; D: -; length: 16; V: TRBV4-3; CDR3: CASSQGTGQATDTQYF; DNA: TGCGCCAGCAGCCAGGGTACAGGGCAGGCGACAGATACGCAGTATTTT
size: -; J: TRBJ2-5; D: TRBD2; length: 16; V: TRBV10-3; CDR3: CAISSPSGGSQETQYF; DNA: TGTGCCATCAGCTCCCCAAGCGGGGGAAGCCAAGAGACCCAGTACTTC
size: -; J: TRBJ1-2; D: -; length: 14; V: TRBV9; CDR3: CASSVVGTTYGYTF; DNA: TGTGCCAGCAGCGTAGTAGGGACAACCTATGGCTACACCTTC
size: -; J: TRBJ2-7; D: -; length: 10; V: TRBV6-1; CDR3: CASTGYEQYF; DNA: TGTGCCAGCACAGGGTACGAGCAGTACTTC
size: -; J: TRBJ2-7; D: -; length: 14; V: TRBV10-3; CDR3: CAMASIGVGREQYF; DNA: TGTGCCATGGCGTCGATAGGGGTGGGGCGCGAGCAGTACTTC
size: -; J: TRBJ2-1; D: TRBD2; length: 14; V: TRBV4-1; CDR3: CASSQELADLGKFF; DNA: TGCGCCAGCAGCCAAGAACTAGCGGACTTGGGGAAGTTCTTC
size: -; J: TRBJ2-3; D: -; length: 16; V: TRBV7-9; CDR3: CASSLVQGASTDTQYF; DNA: TGTGCCAGCAGCTTAGTGCAGGGCGCGAGCACAGATACGCAGTATTTT
size: -; J: TRBJ2-5; D: -; length: 11; V: TRBV29-1; CDR3: CSVGALETQYF; DNA: TGCAGCGTTGGGGCATTGGAGACCCAGTACTTC
size: -; J: TRBJ2-1; D: -; length: 14; V: TRBV30; CDR3: CAQDRRGANNEQFF; DNA: TGTGCCCAGGATCGGCGGGGTGCCAACAATGAGCAGTTCTTC
size: -; J: TRBJ2-1; D: TRBD2; length: 16; V: TRBV11-2; CDR3: CASRDLAGIYYNEQFF; DNA: TGTGCCAGCAGAGATCTAGCGGGGATATACTACAATGAGCAGTTCTTC
size: -; J: TRBJ1-4; D: TRBD1; length: 13; V: TRBV7-8; CDR3: CASSPRTGWKLFF; DNA: TGTGCCAGCAGCCCTCGGACAGGGTGGAAACTGTTTTTT
size: -; J: TRBJ1-1; D: -; length: 13; V: TRBV10-1; CDR3: CASSFYRDTEAFF; DNA: TGCGCCAGCAGTTTTTACAGGGACACTGAAGCTTTCTTT
size: -; J: TRBJ2-1; D: -; length: 16; V: TRBV6-4; CDR3: CASSDSRLAGYNEQFF; DNA: TGTGCCAGCAGTGACTCGCGGCTAGCCGGTTACAATGAGCAGTTCTTC
size: -; J: TRBJ1-3; D: -; length: 15; V: TRBV7-7; CDR3: CASSLTRDGGNTIYF; DNA: TGTGCTAGCAGCTTAACCAGGGATGGCGGAAACACCATATATTTT
size: few; J: TRBJ2-2; D: -; length: 15; V: TRBV6-5; CDR3: CASNGREVDTGELFF; DNA: TGTGCCAGCAATGGTAGGGAGGTTGACACCGGGGAGCTGTTTTTT
size: -; J: TRBJ2-3; D: -; length: 14; V: TRBV2; CDR3: CASSEVNPTDTQYF; DNA: TGTGCCAGCAGTGAGGTGAACCCTACCGATACGCAGTATTTT
size: -; J: TRBJ1-5; D: -; length: 18; V: TRBV5-1; CDR3: CASSLEGQLLNSNQPQHF; DNA: TGCGCCAGCAGCTTGGAGGGGCAGCTTTTAAATAGCAATCAGCCCCAGCATTTT